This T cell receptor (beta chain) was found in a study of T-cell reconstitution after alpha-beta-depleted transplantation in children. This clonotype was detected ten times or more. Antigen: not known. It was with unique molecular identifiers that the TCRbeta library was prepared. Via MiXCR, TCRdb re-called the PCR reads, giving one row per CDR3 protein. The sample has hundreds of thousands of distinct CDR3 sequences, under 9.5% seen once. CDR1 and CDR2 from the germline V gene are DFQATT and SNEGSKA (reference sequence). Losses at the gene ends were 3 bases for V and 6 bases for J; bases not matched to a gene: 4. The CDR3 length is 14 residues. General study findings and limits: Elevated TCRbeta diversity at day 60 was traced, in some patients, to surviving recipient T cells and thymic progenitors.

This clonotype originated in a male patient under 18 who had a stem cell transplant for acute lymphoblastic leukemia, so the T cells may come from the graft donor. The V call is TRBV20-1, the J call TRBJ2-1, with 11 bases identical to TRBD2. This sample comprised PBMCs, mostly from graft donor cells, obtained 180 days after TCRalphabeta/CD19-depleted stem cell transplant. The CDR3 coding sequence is TGCAGTGCTAGGACTAGCGGGATGTCCAATGAGCAGTTCTTC. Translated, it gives CSARTSGMSNEQFF.